This T cell receptor (beta chain) was profiled in a study of T cells in Graves' hyperthyroidism and ophthalmopathy. The wider study: Blood was drawn when the patient was first diagnosed and still untreated.

This clonotype has just one count. Researchers amplified the TCR beta CDR3 regions from RNA transcripts. First-round RT-PCR targeting the TCR CDR3 was performed with the HTBI primer set. TCRdb called the multiplex PCR reads again in MiXCR, with one record for every CDR3 protein. Among approximately 360,000 distinct CDR3 sequences, 25% were seen once, and the ten largest hold 73%. The germline gives CDR1 LNHDA, CDR2 SQIVND (reference sequence). The CDR3 has 16 residues. V dropped 3 bases and J dropped 4; count of bases not matched to a gene: 6. Material: blood. The rearrangement links TRBV19 to TRBJ2-2; 9 bases fit TRBD2. The sequence derives from a man aged 50 or older with Graves' hyperthyroidism. The CDR3 loop is CASSILAGVGTGELFF. DNA for the CDR3: TGTGCCAGTAGTATTTTAGCGGGAGTTGGCACCGGGGAGCTGTTTTTT.